The 27 T cell receptor beta chains in this list originate from one sample, sequenced in a study of shared clonotypes between healthy human individuals (dated by TCRdb to the early 2020s). The library was made by the immunoSEQ multiplex PCR assay. As stored in TCRdb, this immuneACCESS dataset retains in-frame rearrangements with V and J assigned. A fraction of the clones does not appear; measured against another copy, unresolved V genes explain less than half of the discrepancy, and the remainder lacks a known reason. This sample gives about 2,500,000 clones in total; more than 90% of them show up just once. The leading ten clones occupy roughly 0.15% of the sample. Material: naive CD4+ T cells sorted from blood. This specimen's cell subset or site label, interpreted: CD45RA+ positively selected. These receptors were taken from a man aged 18-30 years in good health.

The CDR3 nucleotides read TGTGCCAGCAGTGAAGTCGGTGGGGTGATGGGGCCCCAGCATTTT. This sequence encodes CASSEVGGVMGPQHF. The chain has TRBV6-1 and TRBJ1-5; D gene unclear. The CDR3 covers 15 residues. CDR1 is MNHNS, CDR2 SASEGT, per germline. Between the trimmed V and J ends, which lost 1 base and 9 bases, there was a span of 16 bases.

The V gene is TRBV6-1, the J gene TRBJ2-1; 7 nucleotides agree with TRBD1. The junction had 9 bases not matched to a gene; V was cut back by 6 bases and J by 4 bases. CDR1 is MNHNS and CDR2 is SASEGT in the germline V gene. The CDR3 sequence is 15 residues long. CDR3 coding DNA: TGTGCCAGCAGGACCCGGGACAGAGGATACAATGAGCAGTTCTTC. This translates into CASRTRDRGYNEQFF.

In DNA, the CDR3 is TGTGCCAGCAGACCCCCGGGGGGGGGCAATCAGCCCCAGCATTTT. Protein sequence: CASRPPGGGNQPQHF. V and J are TRBV6-6 and TRBJ1-5; D perhaps matches TRBD1 (5 bases). V shed 6 bases and J shed 2 bases, with 14 bases lying between them. CDR1 is MNHNY, CDR2 SVGAGI, per germline (reference sequence). The CDR3 length is 15 residues.

Points on this clone: It is likely a read error, because the conserved phenylalanine at the end of the CDR3 is missing. Because the CDR3's place on the DNA is in doubt, the DNA is left out and the CDR3 is given as listed by TCRdb. This chain uses TRBV18 with TRBJ2-7; TRBD1, as called in the table, went unchecked against the DNA. Germline CDR1 reads KGHSH; CDR2 reads LQKENI. The CDR3 has 12 residues if both end residues are counted. This CDR3 is CASSPSRTVLSY.

This chain links TRBV6-5 with TRBJ2-1; possibly TRBD1 or TRBD2 for D (6 bases each). The ends were cut back, 7 bases at V and 6 bases at J, with 16 bases in the middle. Germline CDR1 is MNHEY and CDR2 is SVGAGI. The CDR3 covers 14 residues. DNA of the CDR3: TGTGCCAGCAACTATGGGGGGCTGGGCAATGAGCAGTTCTTC. Its translation: CASNYGGLGNEQFF.

The chain employs TRBV19 and TRBJ2-3; the match to TRBD1 covers 7 bases. V trimming: 5 bases; J trimming: 2 bases; junction bases outside the gene matches: 7. There are 15 residues in the CDR3. Germline CDR1 LNHDA, CDR2 SQIVND (reference sequence). The chain's CDR3 is CASSWTGPITDTQYF. The CDR3 DNA reads TGTGCCAGTAGTTGGACAGGCCCCATCACAGATACGCAGTATTTT.

The chain is built from TRBV5-6 and TRBJ1-2, with a possible D match to TRBD1 (5 bases). The V gene lost 3 bases and the J gene lost 4 bases, with 16 bases spanning the gap. The CDR3 extends over 15 amino acids. Germline V gene lookup returns CDR1 SGHDT and CDR2 YYEEEE. CDR3 bases: TGTGCCAGCAGCTCTTACCCCGGGACGGGCTATGGCTACACCTTC. Amino acid sequence: CASSSYPGTGYGYTF.

Worth noting for this clone: This CDR3 is also generated by other DNA sequences in the sample. The genes are TRBV27 and TRBJ2-7, with D unclear. The CDR3 covers 13 residues. V was trimmed by 3 bases and J by 3 bases, leaving 9 bases between them. Germline loops: CDR1 MNHEY, CDR2 SMNVEV (reference sequence). CDR3 in DNA: TGTGCCAGCAGTTTCCTTGTGGGCTACGAGCAGTACTTC. This translates into CASSFLVGYEQYF.

This clone was observed once. The chain carries TRBV12-5 and TRBJ2-6; no clear D. V was pared by 3 bases and J by 0 bases, with 12 bases between. The V gene's germline CDR1 is LGHNT and CDR2 FRNRAP. The CDR3 sequence is 17 residues long. In DNA, the CDR3 is TGTGCTAGTGGTTTTGGGCAGGCCCGCTCTGGGGCCAACGTCCTGACTTTC. Its translation is CASGFGQARSGANVLTF.

The V and J genes are TRBV5-1 and TRBJ2-7; D uncertain. CDR3 length equals 15 residues. The V end lost 4 bases, the J end lost 0 bases, and 14 bases lay between the germline ends. Germline loops: CDR1 SGHRS, CDR2 YFSETQ. CDR3 residues: CASSPRWANSYEQYF. The CDR3 coding sequence is TGCGCCAGCAGCCCTCGGTGGGCTAACTCCTACGAGCAGTACTTC.

This rearrangement joins TRBV5-4 to TRBJ2-5; D is perhaps TRBD2 (5 bases). CDR1 SGHNT and CDR2 YYREEE come from the germline V gene (reference sequence). The CDR3 length is 15 residues. The germline V and J ends were trimmed by 0 bases and 4 bases, with 13 bases remaining between them. Here the CDR3 DNA reads TGTGCCAGCAGCTTGGATCCGGGGAACGTAGAGACCCAGTACTTC. This encodes CASSLDPGNVETQYF.

The rearrangement uses TRBV10-3 and TRBJ2-5, with 7 bases identical to TRBD2. Germline CDR1 reads ENHRY; CDR2 reads SYGVKD. The ends lost 2 bases at V and 4 bases at J; junction bases unmatched: 4. The CDR3 spans 14 residues. CDR3 DNA: TGTGCCATCAGTGAGGAGGTAGCGGGAGAGACCCAGTACTTC. Its translation: CAISEEVAGETQYF.

The J gene is TRBJ2-7, the V gene TRBV5-1; 7 bases match TRBD1. V was clipped by 4 bases and J by 1 base; unmatched bases: 11. CDR1 is SGHRS and CDR2 is YFSETQ in the germline V gene. The CDR3 contains 16 residues. This CDR3 reads CASSGPGTARSYEQYF. The CDR3 nucleotides are TGCGCCAGCAGCGGGCCCGGGACAGCTCGTTCCTACGAGCAGTACTTC. Variable domain in full (rest from reference TRBV5-1 and TRBJ2-7): KAGVTQTPRYLIKTRGQQVTLSCSPISGHRSVSWYQQTPGQGLQFLFEYFSETQRNKGNFPGRFSGRQFSNSRSEMNVSTLELGDSALYLCASSGPGTARSYEQYFGPGTRLTVT.

The chain combines TRBV6-5 with TRBJ2-2; D is unclear. Germline V lookup: CDR1 MNHEY, CDR2 SVGAGI. This CDR3 contains 13 residues. The germline V and J ends were trimmed by 2 bases and 7 bases, with 8 bases remaining between them. The CDR3 is CASSYRHGGELFF. The CDR3 region has the DNA TGTGCCAGCAGTTACAGGCACGGCGGGGAGCTGTTTTTT.

The chain recombines TRBV4-3 with TRBJ2-1; the match to TRBD1 covers 8 bases. The CDR3 runs to 22 residues. V lost 1 base to trimming and J lost 3 bases; unmatched junction nucleotides: 23. Germline values: CDR1 LGHNA, CDR2 YSLEER. CDR3 region: CASSQVAGGGFLGFTIYNEQFF. CDR3 coding DNA: TGCGCCAGCAGCCAAGTGGCAGGGGGCGGTTTTCTCGGTTTCACGATCTACAATGAGCAGTTCTTC.

This chain connects TRBV2 to TRBJ1-4; no reliable D call. Germline-derived CDR1 and CDR2 are SNHLY and FYNNEI. V was shortened by 7 bases and J by 0 bases, with 18 bases between the two germline ends. CDR3 size: 17 residues. The CDR3, as DNA: TGTGCCAGCAAGTATTTTCGGCGGGGTTCAACTAATGAAAAACTGTTTTTT. Translating it yields CASKYFRRGSTNEKLFF.

The chain joins TRBV2 to TRBJ2-1; 10 positions match TRBD2. Germline V CDR1 and CDR2: SNHLY, FYNNEI. Germline trimming cut 5 bases from V and 5 bases from J; bases unmatched to any gene: 6. The CDR3 loop spans 15 amino acids. The CDR3 DNA reads TGTGCCAGCAGTTCTATAGCGGGGGGCGACAATGAGCAGTTCTTC. It specifies CASSSIAGGDNEQFF.

The J gene is TRBJ1-3, the V gene TRBV7-2; D is possibly TRBD1 (5 bases). Germline V gene sequence: CDR1 SGHTA, CDR2 FQGNSA. This CDR3 comprises 14 residues. Trimming stripped 2 bases from V and 8 bases from J, with 13 bases between. CDR3 DNA: TGTGCCAGCAGCTTATGGGGGGGTATTGACACCATATATTTT. Residues: CASSLWGGIDTIYF.

The V gene is TRBV18, the J gene TRBJ1-5, with no clear D. The germline V gene has CDR1 KGHSH and CDR2 LQKENI. V lost 3 bases and J lost 6, with 9 bases in between. The CDR3 consists of 13 residues. The CDR3 sequence is CASSPEVGQPQHF. The CDR3 coding sequence is TGTGCCAGCTCACCCGAGGTTGGTCAGCCCCAGCATTTT.

The chain recombines TRBV7-2 with TRBJ2-3; D is unclear. The CDR3 sequence is 14 residues long. With 2 bases removed from V and 0 bases from J, the gap between germline ends came to 6 bases. CDR1 and CDR2 (germline): SGHTA, FQGNSA. The CDR3 region has the DNA TGTGCCAGCAGCTTATATATTAGCACAGATACGCAGTATTTT. This sequence encodes CASSLYISTDTQYF. Together with reference TRBV7-2 and TRBJ2-3, the CDR3 gives the full variable domain: GAGVSQSPSNKVTEKGKDVELRCDPISGHTALYWYRQSLGQGLEFLIYFQGNSAPDKSGLPSDRFSAERTGGSVSTLTIQRTQQEDSAVYLCASSLYISTDTQYFGPGTRLTVL.

V usage is TRBV5-5 and J usage is TRBJ1-1; no clear D gene. This CDR3 has 14 amino acids. V lost 1 base to trimming and J lost 1 base, with 8 bases between them. Germline CDR1 is SGHKS and CDR2 is YYEKEE (reference sequence). CDR3 in DNA: TGTGCCAGCAGCTTGAGTCGCCCGAACACTGAAGCTTTCTTT. It yields the protein CASSLSRPNTEAFF. Together with reference TRBV5-5 and TRBJ1-1, the CDR3 gives the full variable domain: DAGVTQSPTHLIKTRGQQVTLRCSPISGHKSVSWYQQVLGQGPQFIFQYYEKEERGRGNFPDRFSARQFPNYSSELNVNALLLGDSALYLCASSLSRPNTEAFFGQGTRLTVV.

J is TRBJ2-5 and V is TRBV4-1; D uncertain. The CDR3 consists of 14 residues. V lost 4 bases and J lost 0, with 9 bases in between. In germline, CDR1 is MGHRA, CDR2 YSYEKL. In DNA form, the CDR3 reads TGCGCCAGCAGCCCGTATAAGTACCAAGAGACCCAGTACTTC. Residues: CASSPYKYQETQYF.

V is TRBV5-4 and J is TRBJ2-3, with TRBD2 matching 16 bases. Germline values: CDR1 SGHNT, CDR2 YYREEE (reference sequence). Trimming took 4 bases from V and 6 from J; bases not matched to a gene: 2. The CDR3 is made up of 15 amino acids. The CDR3, as DNA: TGTGCCAGCAGCGGGACTAGCGGGGGGGTGGATACGCAGTATTTT. Translating gives CASSGTSGGVDTQYF.

This rearrangement joins TRBV25-1 to TRBJ2-1; D is perhaps TRBD1 (6 bases). Germline assignment: CDR1 MGHDK and CDR2 SYGVNS. There are 17 residues in the CDR3. V lost 4 bases and J 0 bases, leaving 16 bases between the germline ends. CDR3 residues: CASSVYRAKSSYNEQFF. In DNA, the CDR3 is TGTGCCAGCAGTGTTTACAGGGCTAAGAGCTCCTACAATGAGCAGTTCTTC. Full variable domain (outside the CDR3, taken from reference TRBV25-1 and TRBJ2-1): EADIYQTPRYLVIGTGKKITLECSQTMGHDKMYWYQQDPGMELHLIHYSYGVNSTEKGDLSSESTVSRIRTEHFPLTLESARPSHTSQYLCASSVYRAKSSYNEQFFGPGTRLTVL.

V gene TRBV27 combines with J gene TRBJ1-2, with D possibly TRBD1 on 5 matching bases. CDR1 is MNHEY, CDR2 SMNVEV, per germline (reference sequence). The germline V and J ends were trimmed by 3 bases and 2 bases, with 13 bases remaining between them. The CDR3 is 15 amino acids. The CDR3 is CASSFRWEGNYGYTF. The CDR3 bases are TGTGCCAGCAGTTTTAGGTGGGAGGGGAACTATGGCTACACCTTC.

The chain employs TRBV9 and TRBJ1-1, with 7 bases aligning to TRBD1. Germline CDR1 reads SGDLS; CDR2 reads YYNGEE. J was trimmed by 0 bases and V by 0 bases; bases with no gene match: 5. This CDR3 region has 16 residues. The CDR3 region is CASSVGTGFMNTEAFF. As DNA, the CDR3 is TGTGCCAGCAGCGTAGGGACAGGATTCATGAACACTGAAGCTTTCTTT.

The gene calls are TRBV10-2 and TRBJ2-5; 7 nucleotides align to TRBD1. The CDR3 is 16 amino acids. With 0 bases clipped from V and 2 bases from J, the junction kept 6 bases outside the gene matches. CDR1 is WSHSY and CDR2 is SAAADI in the germline V gene. The CDR3 is CASSESNGRGQETQYF. In DNA, the CDR3 is TGCGCCAGCAGTGAGTCCAACGGCAGGGGGCAAGAGACCCAGTACTTC.